This T cell receptor beta chain was retrieved from a study of regulatory T cells in long-lasting Graves disease. Study summary: Graves' patients, diagnosed recently, had received antithyroid drugs under 3 months.

Note on this clonotype: The antigen is unknown.

Study results and caveats: Favored gene segments in persistent disease were TRBV28, TRBJ1-2 and TRBJ2-5.

The V end lost 0 bases, the J end lost 2 bases, and 11 bases lay between the germline ends. Germline values: CDR1 GTSNPN, CDR2 SVGIG (reference sequence). The CDR3 spans 14 residues. To make TCR beta libraries, researchers used iRepertoire HTBI primers and Arm-PCR of CDR3 regions. One entry per CDR3 protein results from TCRdb running MiXCR on the multiplex PCR reads. The sample lists about 620,000 distinct CDR3 sequences; less than 20% were seen once. The time point: newly diagnosed GD, antithyroid drugs for less than 3 months. RNA isolated from PBMCs was used to make the TCR library. The sample also formed part of further work on T cells in Graves' hyperthyroidism and ophthalmopathy. This second study says: Criteria for exclusion of patients were uncontrolled infection, other autoimmune disease, pregnancy or lactation. TCR CDR3 regions were first amplified by RT-PCR with HTBI primers.

This clonotype originated in a woman aged 30 to 39 with Graves disease. Here the sequenced sample was peripheral blood mononuclear cells (PBMCs), taken at new diagnosis, from a patient treated with antithyroid drugs. V and J are TRBV30 and TRBJ2-7, with D perhaps matching TRBD1 (6 bases). In DNA form, the CDR3 reads TGTGCCTGGAGTGTCGCCAACAGGGCCTACGAGCAGTACTTC. This sequence encodes CAWSVANRAYEQYF.